The entry below describes one TCR beta chain. Clones were read by immunoSEQ multiplex PCR, and TCRdb kept only the in-frame ones, dropping some. The repertoire holds about 160,000 clones, with roughly 93% as singletons. This record belongs to a study of blood T cell repertoires in COVID-19. Turning to the study itself: Samples of COVID-19 (acute and convalescent) were obtained from the United States, Italy and Spain. Nucleic acid was either cDNA or gDNA, and it came from T cells, B-cell-depleted T cells, or PBMCs.

Germline V gene sequence: CDR1 MNHEY, CDR2 SVGAGI. This CDR3 has 15 amino acids. The V and J ends lost 7 bases and 2 bases, in that order; junction bases with no gene match: 7. Sequenced input: peripheral blood. The chain has TRBV6-5 and TRBJ2-3; 9 bases align to TRBD1. The sequence came from a man aged 18-30 years with acute or convalescent COVID-19. The CDR3 DNA follows: TGTGCCAGCAAGAGGGACAGGGTGTCCACAGATACGCAGTATTTT. Protein sequence: CASKRDRVSTDTQYF.